The 8 T cell receptor beta chains below come from one sample, sequenced in a study of T cells after yellow fever vaccination. A single record per CDR3 protein comes from TCRdb applying MiXCR to the 5' RACE reads. The sample contains a few hundred thousand distinct CDR3 sequences, 15% to 20% of which appear only once. Sequenced material: PBMCs, taken 15 days after the yellow fever booster vaccination. Receptors originate from a man aged 30-40 years who received the YFV17D yellow fever vaccine.

The chain is built from TRBV27 and TRBJ2-3; no reliable D call. CDR3 size: 14 residues. The germline V and J ends were trimmed by 4 bases and 2 bases, with 10 bases remaining between them. Germline CDR1 and CDR2: MNHEY and SMNVEV (reference sequence). The CDR3 here is CASSSYQNTDTQYF. Here the CDR3 DNA reads TGTGCCAGCAGTTCCTACCAGAACACAGATACGCAGTATTTT.

The chain is built from TRBV10-3 and TRBJ2-2, with D tentatively TRBD1 or TRBD2 (6 bases each). CDR1 is ENHRY and CDR2 is SYGVKD in the germline V gene. The length of the CDR3 is 16 residues. V lost 5 bases and J 3 bases, leaving 16 bases between the germline ends. The CDR3 DNA reads as TGTGCCATCAGTCCTCGGGGGCCTTACGACACCGGGGAGCTGTTTTTT. Translated: CAISPRGPYDTGELFF.

This clonotype has more than one count but fewer than ten. The chain is built from TRBV18 and TRBJ2-1, with TRBD2 matching over 7 bases. Looked up from germline, CDR1 is KGHSH and CDR2 is LQKENI. The ends lost 3 bases at V and 9 bases at J; junction bases unmatched: 11. CDR3 length equals 15 residues. The DNA for the CDR3 is TGTGCCAGCTCACCGAGCGGGATGAGCCACTTTGAGCAGTTCTTC. Translated: CASSPSGMSHFEQFF.

This clonotype came up a few times. The chain links TRBV18 to TRBJ1-1; D is uncertain. The CDR3 runs 14 residues. Germline CDR1 KGHSH, CDR2 LQKENI. V was shortened by 3 bases and J by 0 bases, with 8 bases between the two germline ends. Here the CDR3 DNA reads TGTGCCAGCTCACCCAGACAAGTGAACACTGAAGCTTTCTTT. Its translation is CASSPRQVNTEAFF.

The chain is built from TRBV9 and TRBJ2-7; 9 bases agree with TRBD2. Germline CDR1 reads SGDLS; CDR2 reads YYNGEE. CDR3 length equals 13 residues. Trimming at V came to 4 bases and at J to 6 bases, leaving 5 bases not matched to a gene. DNA of the CDR3: TGTGCCAGCAGCCCTAGCGGGACGGCCGAGCAGTACTTC. This codes for CASSPSGTAEQYF.

The chain carries TRBV7-7 and TRBJ1-1; no clear D. The germline V gene has CDR1 SSHAT and CDR2 FNYEAQ (reference sequence). The CDR3 is made up of 13 amino acids. V was clipped by 2 bases and J by 4 bases, with 8 bases between them. Here the CDR3 DNA reads TGTGCCAGCAGCTTAAATTTCCTCACTGAAGCTTTCTTT. It yields the protein CASSLNFLTEAFF.

This chain uses TRBV18 with TRBJ2-7; possible D gene TRBD1, 6 bases. The V gene lost 1 base and the J gene lost 4 bases, with 14 bases spanning the gap. The germline gives CDR1 KGHSH, CDR2 LQKENI. The CDR3 is 15 amino acids. CDR3 DNA: TGTGCCAGCTCACCACAGTGGACAGCTATTTACGAGCAGTACTTC. It specifies CASSPQWTAIYEQYF.

This clonotype was found many times. V and J are TRBV12-3 or TRBV12-4 and TRBJ2-3; D may be TRBD2 (6 bases). CDR3 length equals 15 residues. Trimming removed 4 bases from V and 7 bases from J, with 18 bases in between. CDR3 protein: CASSSTSRSLNTQYF. In nucleotides, the CDR3 is TGTGCCAGCAGTTCGACTAGTCGATCCTTGAATACGCAGTATTTT.